These 9 T cell receptor beta chains share one sample of origin, sequenced in a study of T cells after yellow fever vaccination. TCRdb passed the 5' RACE reads through MiXCR, listing each CDR3 protein once. This sample has hundreds of thousands of distinct CDR3 sequences, with 8.7% found just once. The specimen comprised PBMCs, sampled on the day of the first yellow fever vaccination. All receptors come from a man between 18 and 35 years old who received the YFV17D yellow fever vaccine.

This clonotype has a count of ten or more. This sequence joins TRBV11-2 and TRBJ2-4; D gene unclear. Germline V gives CDR1 SGHAT, CDR2 FQNNGV. Trimming shortened V by 1 base and J by 6 bases, and 7 bases separated the two germline ends. The CDR3 covers 13 residues. CDR3 DNA sequence: TGTGCCAGCAGCTTAGCTATGGTAAACATTCAGTACTTC. This encodes CASSLAMVNIQYF.

In its sample, this clonotype was seen many times. V usage is TRBV4-3 and J usage is TRBJ2-1; D unresolved. With 2 bases removed from V and 0 bases from J, the gap between germline ends came to 8 bases. This CDR3 has 15 amino acids. Germline loops: CDR1 LGHNA, CDR2 YSLEER. The DNA for the CDR3 is TGCGCCAGCAGCCAACAGACCGGCTCCTACAATGAGCAGTTCTTC. This encodes CASSQQTGSYNEQFF.

The V and J genes are TRBV11-2 and TRBJ2-1; TRBD2 matches at 11 bases. CDR3 length equals 16 residues. Germline trimming cut 5 bases from V and 2 bases from J; bases unmatched to any gene: 5. CDR1 and CDR2 (germline): SGHAT, FQNNGV. The CDR3 is CASSPTSGGTYNEQFF. As DNA, the CDR3 is TGTGCCAGCAGCCCCACTAGCGGGGGAACCTACAATGAGCAGTTCTTC.

This clonotype was seen a few times. The V and J genes are TRBV5-1 and TRBJ2-1; 9 bases align to TRBD2. V dropped 5 bases and J dropped 6; count of bases not matched to a gene: 15. Germline-derived CDR1 and CDR2 are SGHRS and YFSETQ. This CDR3 is built from 17 residues. The CDR3 nucleotides read TGCGCCAGCAGTTCTGAAGGTAGCGGGGGCGTTCTCAATGAGCAGTTCTTC. Protein product: CASSSEGSGGVLNEQFF.

The V and J genes are TRBV9 and TRBJ2-7, with 7 nucleotides matching TRBD2. This CDR3 has 14 residues. Germline assignment: CDR1 SGDLS and CDR2 YYNGEE. V gave up 0 bases and J gave up 6 bases; unmatched junction bases: 6. CDR3 region: CASSVAGGFAEQYF. For the CDR3, the DNA is TGTGCCAGCAGCGTAGCGGGGGGTTTCGCCGAGCAGTACTTC.

This clonotype was detected a few times. The chain couples TRBV7-2 to TRBJ2-4; TRBD1 is a possible D gene (5 bases). The V gene lost 2 bases and the J gene lost 7 bases, with 15 bases spanning the gap. The CDR3 totals 15 residues. The V gene's germline CDR1 is SGHTA and CDR2 FQGNSA. CDR3 nucleotides: TGTGCCAGCAGCTTACGCCAGGCCAGGGTGAACATTCAGTACTTC. The encoded protein is CASSLRQARVNIQYF.

This clonotype has more than one count but fewer than ten. The rearrangement joins TRBV7-3 to TRBJ2-1; a weak D match, TRBD1 (5 bases). CDR1 and CDR2 (germline): SGHTA, FQGTGA. This CDR3 has 16 amino acids. V gave up 4 bases and J gave up 0 bases, with 13 bases separating them. CDR3 DNA: TGTGCCAGCAGCTCCATCCAGGGTAGCTCCTACAATGAGCAGTTCTTC. Its translation: CASSSIQGSSYNEQFF.

This clonotype was counted between two and nine times. CDR3 in DNA: TGTGCCACCCGGAGGGGGACAGGGGAGAACACTGAAGCTTTCTTT. Its protein is CATRRGTGENTEAFF. The chain combines TRBV7-8 with TRBJ1-1; TRBD1 aligns across 10 bases. Unmatched junction bases numbered 9, after V lost 10 bases and J lost 1 base. Germline V gene data show CDR1 as SGHVS and CDR2 as FQNEAQ. The CDR3 consists of 15 residues.

V gene TRBV19 combines with J gene TRBJ2-1; 10 bases agree with TRBD1. Trimming removed 7 bases from V and 8 bases from J; junction bases left unmatched: 11. Germline CDR1 is LNHDA and CDR2 is SQIVND (reference sequence). This CDR3 is built from 15 residues. This CDR3 reads CASTLGQGGTDEQFF. The CDR3 bases are TGTGCCAGTACACTTGGACAGGGGGGGACGGATGAGCAGTTCTTC.